Below, one T cell receptor beta chain is given with its context. Its antigen is not known. This entry is derived from a study of shared clonotypes between healthy human individuals. Study information: A couple of female and a few male donors aged 18 to 49 were enrolled. Study findings and constraints: On the whole, naive subsets had larger estimated richness than memory subsets had.

The ends lost 5 bases at V and 2 bases at J; junction bases unmatched: 11. CDR1 SGDLS and CDR2 YYNGEE come from the germline V gene. The CDR3 length is 16 residues. TCRdb keeps only in-frame clones here, not all; method: immunoSEQ multiplex PCR. The table lists around 1.5 million clones, approximately 98% of them singletons. V and J are TRBV9 and TRBJ2-3, with 7 bases lining up with TRBD2. This clonotype originated in a man aged 30 to 39 in good health. The sequenced material came from naive CD4+ T cells sorted from blood. The sample's subset: CD45RA+ positively selected. DNA for the CDR3: TGTGCCAGCAGTTTATCCTTAGCGGGTACCACAGATACGCAGTATTTT. This translates into CASSLSLAGTTDTQYF.